This is a list of T cell receptor beta chains from one sample in a study of blood T cell repertoires in COVID-19. Data came from immunoSEQ multiplex PCR; TCRdb stores just in-frame clones and leaves some out. Among 200,000 to 300,000 clones listed, less than 90% were seen once. Material: peripheral blood. These receptors all stem from a woman in her 40s who had recovered from COVID-19. Each CDR3 is given without its conserved first and last residue. Each record gives: J gene, D gene, V gene, CDR3 protein. A D gene is named only where the DNA matches it firmly.

>TRBJ1-2|-|TRBV28
ASSPDDSQEPGYT
>TRBJ1-4|-|TRBV5-1
ASSLVGTFNEKLF
>TRBJ1-1|-|TRBV15
ATSRDRGSTEAF
>TRBJ1-2|-|TRBV10-1
ASSVPGCNYGYT
>TRBJ2-3|TRBD1|TRBV6-5
ASSRDRTSTDTQY
>TRBJ2-1|-|TRBV18
ASSPRQASSYNEQF
>TRBJ1-5|TRBD1|TRBV6-6
ASSYSRTGSNQPQH
>TRBJ2-1|TRBD2|TRBV28
ASSLYRFGTSSYNEQF
>TRBJ1-1|-|TRBV27
ASSLQGRYTEAF
>TRBJ2-2|-|TRBV3-1/TRBV3-2
ASSSAAGSGYRELF
>TRBJ2-7|-|TRBV6-5
ASSYSIRPRHDEQY
>TRBJ2-5|-|TRBV7-2
ASSLARQANQETQY
>TRBJ1-5|TRBD1|TRBV6-2/TRBV6-3
ASSYSPARGLYQPQH
>TRBJ1-1|-|TRBV27
ASSLGQPAYTEAF
>TRBJ1-1|-|TRBV11-2
ASSLRFHRETNTEAF
>TRBJ1-1|-|TRBV27
ASSYMGRTEAF
>TRBJ2-6|-|TRBV5-6
ASSSRGLRLSGANVLT
>TRBJ1-3|-|TRBV5-1
ASSPDPRQGNTIY
>TRBJ1-3|-|TRBV2
ASSDGPGSGNTIY
>TRBJ2-7|TRBD2|TRBV5-1
ASSSTSAGEQY
>TRBJ2-7|-|TRBV28
ASSFGDYEQY
>TRBJ2-7|TRBD2|TRBV27
ASSSGLAGLEQY
>TRBJ1-2|-|TRBV5-1
ASSSAGDYGYT
>TRBJ2-3|TRBD1|TRBV13
ASSYRTGDLGTDTQY
>TRBJ2-2|-|TRBV7-8
ASSLRFREAGELF
>TRBJ2-1|TRBD2|TRBV19
ASSIRTSGGAYNEQF
>TRBJ1-1|-|TRBV11-2
ASSLAEINTEAF
>TRBJ1-6|-|TRBV14
ASSHKDSRSSSYNSPLH
>TRBJ1-6|-|TRBV2
ASSTGIFGNSPLH
>TRBJ1-2|-|TRBV2
ASSEGEVSGYT
>TRBJ1-2|-|TRBV10-3
AISGKGGVINGYT
>TRBJ2-3|TRBD1|TRBV2
ASSYRGPLLSSTDTQY
>TRBJ2-5|-|TRBV3-1/TRBV3-2
ASSRPRQSRQETQY
>TRBJ2-1|TRBD2|TRBV6-5
ASRNSGGLEEQF
>TRBJ2-2|TRBD2|TRBV10-3
AISAGLAPGELF
>TRBJ2-6|-|TRBV28
ASSAEYSGANVLT
>TRBJ1-5|-|TRBV15
ATSGGGQRVHQPQH
>TRBJ2-1|TRBD2|TRBV5-1
ASSTRTSEYNEQF
>TRBJ1-2|TRBD1|TRBV7-9
ASSSGQGNYGYT
>TRBJ2-5|-|TRBV11-2
ASSLSSLNQETQY
>TRBJ2-6|-|TRBV5-4
ASSLPGQGPNGANVLT
>TRBJ1-4|-|TRBV29-1
SVSTGTLNEKLF
>TRBJ1-2|-|TRBV6-5
ASKIDGVNYGYT
>TRBJ1-1|-|TRBV5-1
ASSLEQNQGNTEAF
>TRBJ2-1|-|TRBV28
ASSSTDNEQF
>TRBJ1-1|TRBD1|TRBV5-1
ASSSTGLNTEAF
>TRBJ1-5|-|TRBV6-5
ASSTGLGRNQPQH
>TRBJ1-4|-|TRBV21-1
ASSGRGDEKLF
>TRBJ2-7|TRBD1|TRBV27
ASSFRQGSYYEQY